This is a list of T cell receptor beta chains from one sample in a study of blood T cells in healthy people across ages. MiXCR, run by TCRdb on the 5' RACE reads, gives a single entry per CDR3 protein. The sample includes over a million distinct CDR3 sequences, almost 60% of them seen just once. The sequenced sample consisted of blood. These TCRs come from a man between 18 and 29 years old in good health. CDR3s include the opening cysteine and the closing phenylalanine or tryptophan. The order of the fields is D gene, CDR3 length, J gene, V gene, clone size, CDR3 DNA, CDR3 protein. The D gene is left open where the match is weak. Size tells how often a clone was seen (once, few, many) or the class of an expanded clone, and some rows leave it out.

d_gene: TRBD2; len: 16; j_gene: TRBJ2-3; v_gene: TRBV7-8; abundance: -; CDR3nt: TGTGCCAGCAGCTTAGCGACGGGACTAGTACCGGATACGCAGTATTTT; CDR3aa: CASSLATGLVPDTQYF
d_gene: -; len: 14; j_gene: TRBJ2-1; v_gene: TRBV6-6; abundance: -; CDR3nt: TGTGCCAGCAGTTACACGCTAGCAGCCAATGAGCAGTTCTTC; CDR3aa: CASSYTLAANEQFF
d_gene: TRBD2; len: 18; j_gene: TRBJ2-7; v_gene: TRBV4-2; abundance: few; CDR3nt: TGTGCCAGCAGCCAAGTTATCGGGTTAGCGGGAGGGCCCTACGAGCAGTACTTC; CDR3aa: CASSQVIGLAGGPYEQYF
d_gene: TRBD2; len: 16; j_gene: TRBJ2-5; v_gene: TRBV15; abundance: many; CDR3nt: TGTGCCACCAGCAGAGATCTGGCTAGCGGAAGAGAGACCCAGTACTTC; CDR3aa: CATSRDLASGRETQYF
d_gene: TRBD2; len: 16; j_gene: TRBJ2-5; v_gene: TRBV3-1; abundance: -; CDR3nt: TGTGCCAGCAGCCAAGAAGGGCGGGGGGGCCGAGAGACCCAGTACTTC; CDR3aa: CASSQEGRGGRETQYF
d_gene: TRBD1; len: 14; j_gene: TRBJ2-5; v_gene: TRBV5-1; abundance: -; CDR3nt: TGCGCCAGCAGCTTCGGACAGGGGCACATAGGGCAGTACTTC; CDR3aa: CASSFGQGHIGQYF
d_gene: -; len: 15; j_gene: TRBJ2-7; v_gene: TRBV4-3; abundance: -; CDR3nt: TGCGCCAGCAGCCAAGAGATGGTGGGCTCCTACGAGCAGTACTTC; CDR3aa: CASSQEMVGSYEQYF
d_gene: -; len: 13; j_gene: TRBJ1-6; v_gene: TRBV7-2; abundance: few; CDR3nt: TGTGCCAGCAGCTTAGTGGCCGATTCACCCCTCCACTTT; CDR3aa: CASSLVADSPLHF
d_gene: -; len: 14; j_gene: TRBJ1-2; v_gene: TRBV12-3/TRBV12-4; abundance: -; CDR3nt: TGTGCCAGCACTATGACCCGGCCCAGGGCTGGCTACACCTTC; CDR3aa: CASTMTRPRAGYTF
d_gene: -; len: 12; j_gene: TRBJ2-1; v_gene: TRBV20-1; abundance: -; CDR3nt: TGCAGTGCTAGAGATTGGGTAAATGAGCAGTTCTTC; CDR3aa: CSARDWVNEQFF
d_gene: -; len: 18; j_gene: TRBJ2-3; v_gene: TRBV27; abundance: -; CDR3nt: TGTGCCAGCAGTCCCCTAGAGGGCGGCAGGAGACACACAGATACGCAGTATTTT; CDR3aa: CASSPLEGGRRHTDTQYF
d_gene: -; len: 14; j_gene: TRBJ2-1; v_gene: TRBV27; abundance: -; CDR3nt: TGTGCCAGCAGTTGGTCCCAGTGGAATAATGAGCAGTTCTTC; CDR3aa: CASSWSQWNNEQFF
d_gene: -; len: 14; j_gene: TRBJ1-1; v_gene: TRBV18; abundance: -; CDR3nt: TGTGCCAGCTCATATTCGTCGCACAACACTGAAGCTTTCTTT; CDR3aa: CASSYSSHNTEAFF
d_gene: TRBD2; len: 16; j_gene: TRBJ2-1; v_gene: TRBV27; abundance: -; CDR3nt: TGTGCCAGCCGATTTCCAGCTAGCGGGGTAGACAATGAGCAGTTCTTC; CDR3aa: CASRFPASGVDNEQFF
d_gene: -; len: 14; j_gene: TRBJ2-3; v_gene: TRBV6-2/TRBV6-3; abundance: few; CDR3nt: TGTGCCAGCAACCCGGGACTGGGGTCAGATACGCAGTATTTT; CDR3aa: CASNPGLGSDTQYF
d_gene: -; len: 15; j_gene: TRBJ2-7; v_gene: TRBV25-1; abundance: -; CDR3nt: TGTGCCAGCAGTGACAGCATGGGGGCAGCCTACGAGCAGTACTTC; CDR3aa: CASSDSMGAAYEQYF
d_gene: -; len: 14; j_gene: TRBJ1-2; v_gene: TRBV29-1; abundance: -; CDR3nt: TGCAGCGTTGTAGGGGAGGGTACTAACTATGGCTACACCTTC; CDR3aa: CSVVGEGTNYGYTF
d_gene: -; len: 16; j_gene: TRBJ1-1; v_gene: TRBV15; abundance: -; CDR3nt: TGTGCCACCAGCAGAGATAGAAAACGGTTAAACACTGAAGCTTTCTTT; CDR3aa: CATSRDRKRLNTEAFF
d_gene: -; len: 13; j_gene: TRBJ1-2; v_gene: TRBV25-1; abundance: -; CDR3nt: TGTGCCAGCAGCGAAGACAGACTCTATGACTACACCTTC; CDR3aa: CASSEDRLYDYTF
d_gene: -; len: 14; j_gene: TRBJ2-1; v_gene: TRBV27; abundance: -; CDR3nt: TGTGCCAGCGCCGTTGGAGCCCCCTACAATGAGCAGTTCTTC; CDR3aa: CASAVGAPYNEQFF
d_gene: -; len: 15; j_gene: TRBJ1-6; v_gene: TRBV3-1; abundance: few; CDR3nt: TGTGCCAGCAGCCCCCTGGATGGAAGTAGGTCACCCCTCCACTTT; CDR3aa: CASSPLDGSRSPLHF
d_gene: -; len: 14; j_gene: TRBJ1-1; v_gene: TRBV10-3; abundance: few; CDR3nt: TGTGCCATCAGACCGACATTCGGCAACACTGAAGCTTTCTTT; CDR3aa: CAIRPTFGNTEAFF
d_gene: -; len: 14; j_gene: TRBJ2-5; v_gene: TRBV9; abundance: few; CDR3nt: TGTGCCAGCAGCGCCCGTTACCTTTCAGAGACCCAGTACTTC; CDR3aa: CASSARYLSETQYF
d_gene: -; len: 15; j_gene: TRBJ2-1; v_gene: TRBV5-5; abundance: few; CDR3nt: TGTGCCAGCAGCTACTCGGTGAGCTCCTACAATGAGCAGTTCTTC; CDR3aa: CASSYSVSSYNEQFF
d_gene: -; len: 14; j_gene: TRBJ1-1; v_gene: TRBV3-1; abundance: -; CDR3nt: TGTGCCAGCAGCCATCTTACAGGCAACACTGAAGCTTTCTTT; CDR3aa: CASSHLTGNTEAFF
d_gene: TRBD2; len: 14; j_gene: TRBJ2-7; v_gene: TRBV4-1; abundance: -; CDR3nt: TGCGCCAGCAGCCAAGGGCAGCGGGGGTACGAGCAGTACTTC; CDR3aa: CASSQGQRGYEQYF
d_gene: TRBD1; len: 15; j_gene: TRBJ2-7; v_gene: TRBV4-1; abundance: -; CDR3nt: TGCGCCAGCAGCCAACCGGGGACAGGGGAAGATGAGCAGTACTTC; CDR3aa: CASSQPGTGEDEQYF
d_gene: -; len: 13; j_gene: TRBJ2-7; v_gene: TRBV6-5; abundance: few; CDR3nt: TGTGCCAGCAGTTACTCGGTCGGGAACGAGCAGTACTTC; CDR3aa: CASSYSVGNEQYF
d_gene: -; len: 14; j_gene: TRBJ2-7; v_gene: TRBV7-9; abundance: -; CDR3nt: TGTGCCAGCAACCCAGGAGGGGGAACCTACGAGCAGTACTTC; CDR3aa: CASNPGGGTYEQYF
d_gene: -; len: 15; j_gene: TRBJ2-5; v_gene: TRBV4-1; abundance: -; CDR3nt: TGCGCCAGCAGCCAGGGGGACTTCCGGGGAGAGACCCAGTACTTC; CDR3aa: CASSQGDFRGETQYF
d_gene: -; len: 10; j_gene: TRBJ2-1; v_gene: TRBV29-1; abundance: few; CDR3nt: TGCAGCGCTGGGAGCGGAGAGCAGTTCTTC; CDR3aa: CSAGSGEQFF
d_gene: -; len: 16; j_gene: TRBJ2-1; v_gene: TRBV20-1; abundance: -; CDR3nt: TGCAGTGCTTCCACAGGAGACGCGAGCTCCTACAATGAGCAGTTCTTC; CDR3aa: CSASTGDASSYNEQFF
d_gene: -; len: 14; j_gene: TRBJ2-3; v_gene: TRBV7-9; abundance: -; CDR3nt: TGTGCCAGCAGCTTTAGCGAGAACACAGATACGCAGTATTTT; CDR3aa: CASSFSENTDTQYF